The clone carrying this T cell receptor beta chain occurred a few times. Its antigen is undetermined. The sample comes from a study of response to subunit inactivated influenza vaccine. Study outcomes and limitations: The authors proposed limited new T cell recruitment per seasonal influenza vaccination.

Using its own MiXCR run on the RT-PCR reads, TCRdb lists one record per CDR3 protein. The table has hundreds of thousands of distinct CDR3 sequences, approximately 15% seen once. The sample in question was PBMCs from blood, obtained 14 to 15 days before vaccination. This TCR was recovered from a man in his fifties or sixties who received an inactivated influenza vaccine.

The CDR3 is CASSLKTRAYNEQFF. The CDR3, as DNA: TGTGCCAGCAGCTTAAAGACTCGCGCCTACAATGAGCAGTTCTTC. V gene TRBV7-9 combines with J gene TRBJ2-1; D not certain. Trimming left V 2 bases short and J 2 bases short, with 10 bases between. Germline-derived CDR1 and CDR2 are SEHNR and FQNEAQ (reference sequence). The length of the CDR3 is 15 residues.